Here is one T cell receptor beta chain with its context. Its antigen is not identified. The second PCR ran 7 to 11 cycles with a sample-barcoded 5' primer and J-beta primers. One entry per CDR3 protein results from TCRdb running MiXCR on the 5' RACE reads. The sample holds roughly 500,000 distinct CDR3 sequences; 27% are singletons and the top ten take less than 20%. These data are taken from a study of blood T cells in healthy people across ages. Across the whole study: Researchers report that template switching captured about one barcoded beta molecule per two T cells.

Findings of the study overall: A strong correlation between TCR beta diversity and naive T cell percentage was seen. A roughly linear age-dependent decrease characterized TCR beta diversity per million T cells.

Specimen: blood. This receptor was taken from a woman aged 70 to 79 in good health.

The CDR3 DNA reads TGTGCCAGCAGCTACCCGACTAGCACAGATACGCAGTATTTT. Translated, it gives CASSYPTSTDTQYF. The V call is TRBV13, the J call TRBJ2-3; D is undetermined. The length of the CDR3 is 14 residues. The V gene's germline CDR1 is PRHDT and CDR2 FYEKMQ (reference sequence). Trimming pared 4 bases from V and 0 bases from J, leaving 8 bases between.